A selection of T cell receptor beta chains follows, all from one sample in a study of blood T cell repertoires in COVID-19. Measured with immunoSEQ multiplex PCR; TCRdb has only the in-frame clones, and not every one. The sample has about 210,000 clones; 92% are singletons. The sample taken for sequencing was peripheral blood. The source of these receptors is a man between 25 and 39 years old with acute or convalescent COVID-19. Both conserved end residues are part of each CDR3. The order of the fields is CDR3 protein, CDR3 DNA, D gene, clone size, V gene, J gene. D genes are given only for firm matches. Clone size is shown for a subset of rows, as once, few, many or a class of expanded clone.

CDR3 protein: CASSTIAGVPYEQYF
CDR3 DNA: TGTGCCAGCAGTACTATAGCGGGAGTACCCTACGAGCAGTACTTC
D gene: TRBD2
clone size: -
V gene: TRBV28
J gene: TRBJ2-7

CDR3 protein: CASSQKPWAGFVGELFF
CDR3 DNA: TGTGCCAGCAGCCAGAAACCTTGGGCGGGGTTTGTCGGGGAGCTGTTTTTT
D gene: -
clone size: few
V gene: TRBV4-2
J gene: TRBJ2-2

CDR3 protein: CASSLALSNEQFF
CDR3 DNA: TGTGCCAGCAGCTTAGCGTTGTCTAATGAGCAGTTCTTC
D gene: -
clone size: -
V gene: TRBV7-9
J gene: TRBJ2-1

CDR3 protein: CASSYRTGTGNTEAFF
CDR3 DNA: TGTGCCAGCAGTTACCGTACCGGGACAGGGAACACTGAAGCTTTCTTT
D gene: TRBD1
clone size: -
V gene: TRBV6-5
J gene: TRBJ1-1

CDR3 protein: CASSKDRFGYGYTF
CDR3 DNA: TGTGCCAGCAGCAAGGACAGGTTCGGCTATGGCTACACCTTC
D gene: TRBD1
clone size: -
V gene: TRBV7-6
J gene: TRBJ1-2

CDR3 protein: CASSYVQAYEQYF
CDR3 DNA: TGTGCCAGCAGTTACGTACAAGCCTACGAGCAGTACTTC
D gene: -
clone size: -
V gene: TRBV6-5
J gene: TRBJ2-7

CDR3 protein: CAISQPGQGFGEQFF
CDR3 DNA: TGTGCCATCAGTCAACCGGGACAGGGTTTCGGTGAGCAGTTCTTC
D gene: TRBD1
clone size: -
V gene: TRBV10-3
J gene: TRBJ2-1

CDR3 protein: CASSPGQQETQYF
CDR3 DNA: TGTGCCAGCTCACCAGGGCAGCAAGAGACCCAGTACTTC
D gene: -
clone size: -
V gene: TRBV18
J gene: TRBJ2-5

CDR3 protein: CASITGPYTGELFF
CDR3 DNA: TGTGCCAGCATTACAGGTCCATACACCGGGGAGCTGTTTTTT
D gene: -
clone size: -
V gene: TRBV28
J gene: TRBJ2-2

CDR3 protein: CASSPLGSGYEQYF
CDR3 DNA: TGTGCCAGTAGTCCACTTGGAAGCGGTTACGAGCAGTACTTC
D gene: -
clone size: -
V gene: TRBV19
J gene: TRBJ2-7

CDR3 protein: CASSLWGTGGMNTEAFF
CDR3 DNA: TGCGCCAGCAGCTTGTGGGGGACAGGGGGAATGAACACTGAAGCTTTCTTT
D gene: TRBD1
clone size: -
V gene: TRBV5-1
J gene: TRBJ1-1

CDR3 protein: CASNVQGGGTEAFF
CDR3 DNA: TGCGCCAGCAACGTACAGGGGGGCGGCACTGAAGCTTTCTTT
D gene: TRBD1
clone size: -
V gene: TRBV10-2
J gene: TRBJ1-1

CDR3 protein: CASSSGRVYNSPLHF
CDR3 DNA: TGTGCCAGCAGTAGCGGACGGGTCTATAATTCACCCCTCCACTTT
D gene: -
clone size: -
V gene: TRBV6-5
J gene: TRBJ1-6

CDR3 protein: CASSPGLAGNEQFF
CDR3 DNA: TGCGCCAGCAGCCCGGGACTAGCGGGAAATGAGCAGTTCTTC
D gene: TRBD2
clone size: few
V gene: TRBV4-1
J gene: TRBJ2-1

CDR3 protein: CAWTRGGRGDTQYF
CDR3 DNA: TGTGCCTGGACCCGCGGGGGGCGGGGAGATACGCAGTATTTT
D gene: TRBD2
clone size: few
V gene: TRBV30
J gene: TRBJ2-3

CDR3 protein: CSVDIAGQGNEQFF
CDR3 DNA: TGCAGCGTTGACATCGCGGGACAGGGGAATGAGCAGTTCTTC
D gene: TRBD1
clone size: -
V gene: TRBV29-1
J gene: TRBJ2-1

CDR3 protein: CASSINVGAQIGELFF
CDR3 DNA: TGTGCCAGCAGTATAAATGTGGGAGCCCAGATCGGGGAGCTGTTTTTT
D gene: -
clone size: -
V gene: TRBV27
J gene: TRBJ2-2

CDR3 protein: CASSQFGDSEAFF
CDR3 DNA: TGTGCCAGCAGCCAATTTGGAGACAGTGAAGCTTTCTTT
D gene: -
clone size: -
V gene: TRBV3-1/TRBV3-2
J gene: TRBJ1-1

CDR3 protein: CASSLRAAYGYTF
CDR3 DNA: TGTGCCAGCAGCTTGCGGGCCGCCTATGGCTACACCTTC
D gene: -
clone size: -
V gene: TRBV11-2
J gene: TRBJ1-2

CDR3 protein: CASSLVQPLGDGYTF
CDR3 DNA: TGTGCCAGCAGCTTAGTCCAGCCTTTAGGAGATGGCTACACCTTC
D gene: -
clone size: -
V gene: TRBV7-9
J gene: TRBJ1-2

CDR3 protein: CASSRGDSSSYEQYF
CDR3 DNA: TGTGCCAGCAGTCGAGGGGACTCGAGCTCCTACGAGCAGTACTTC
D gene: -
clone size: -
V gene: TRBV28
J gene: TRBJ2-7

CDR3 protein: CASSRQGNEQYF
CDR3 DNA: TGTGCCAGCAGTCGACAGGGGAACGAGCAGTACTTC
D gene: TRBD1
clone size: few
V gene: TRBV6-5
J gene: TRBJ2-7

CDR3 protein: CASSTPGYQPQHF
CDR3 DNA: TGTGCCAGCAGTACGCCGGGGTATCAGCCCCAGCATTTT
D gene: -
clone size: once
V gene: TRBV28
J gene: TRBJ1-5

CDR3 protein: CAWSQTGGTEAFF
CDR3 DNA: TGTGCCTGGAGCCAAACAGGGGGCACTGAAGCTTTCTTT
D gene: TRBD1
clone size: -
V gene: TRBV30
J gene: TRBJ1-1

CDR3 protein: CASTRTGDSYEQYF
CDR3 DNA: TGTGCCAGCACTCGGACAGGAGACTCCTACGAGCAGTACTTC
D gene: TRBD1
clone size: -
V gene: TRBV7-8
J gene: TRBJ2-7

CDR3 protein: CASRYQGINQPQHF
CDR3 DNA: TGTGCCAGCAGGTACCAGGGTATCAATCAGCCCCAGCATTTT
D gene: -
clone size: -
V gene: TRBV28
J gene: TRBJ1-5

CDR3 protein: CASSQFDNSPLHF
CDR3 DNA: TGTGCCAGCAGCCAATTCGATAATTCACCCCTCCACTTT
D gene: -
clone size: -
V gene: TRBV3-1/TRBV3-2
J gene: TRBJ1-6

CDR3 protein: CASSKAGGPRNIQYF
CDR3 DNA: TGTGCCAGCAGTAAAGCGGGAGGGCCCAGAAACATTCAGTACTTC
D gene: TRBD2
clone size: -
V gene: TRBV27
J gene: TRBJ2-4

CDR3 protein: CASSPPQNEKLFF
CDR3 DNA: TGTGCCAGCTCACCACCCCAGAATGAAAAACTGTTTTTT
D gene: -
clone size: -
V gene: TRBV18
J gene: TRBJ1-4

CDR3 protein: CASRIPQGAQNYGYTF
CDR3 DNA: TGTGCCAGTAGGATTCCACAGGGGGCGCAGAACTATGGCTACACCTTC
D gene: TRBD1
clone size: -
V gene: TRBV19
J gene: TRBJ1-2